The TCR beta chain described here comes from a study of OX40 agonist ivuxolimab in advanced cancers. On this clone itself: The antigen remains undetermined.

Notes on the study in general: There was clonal expansion of CD4+ and CD8+ blood T cells by week 6 at 0.1 to 3.0 mg/kg.

The CDR3 is made up of 13 amino acids. In germline, CDR1 is SQVTM, CDR2 ANQGSEA. The ends were cut back, 5 bases at V and 0 bases at J, with 11 bases in the middle. Here immunoSEQ multiplex PCR was the method, and the copy in TCRdb shows in-frame clones only, minus some. The sample lists roughly 90,000 clones, around 88% occurring once. The receptor comes from an adult with an advanced solid tumor such as melanoma, head and neck, liver or kidney cancer. The specimen comprised CD4+ or CD8+ T cells sorted from blood, sampled in a trial of the OX40 agonist ivuxolimab. This rearrangement joins TRBV29-1 to TRBJ2-7; tentative D call: TRBD1 (5 bases). This CDR3 is CSVWGGSSYEQYF. The CDR3 DNA reads as TGCAGCGTTTGGGGCGGTAGCTCCTACGAGCAGTACTTC.